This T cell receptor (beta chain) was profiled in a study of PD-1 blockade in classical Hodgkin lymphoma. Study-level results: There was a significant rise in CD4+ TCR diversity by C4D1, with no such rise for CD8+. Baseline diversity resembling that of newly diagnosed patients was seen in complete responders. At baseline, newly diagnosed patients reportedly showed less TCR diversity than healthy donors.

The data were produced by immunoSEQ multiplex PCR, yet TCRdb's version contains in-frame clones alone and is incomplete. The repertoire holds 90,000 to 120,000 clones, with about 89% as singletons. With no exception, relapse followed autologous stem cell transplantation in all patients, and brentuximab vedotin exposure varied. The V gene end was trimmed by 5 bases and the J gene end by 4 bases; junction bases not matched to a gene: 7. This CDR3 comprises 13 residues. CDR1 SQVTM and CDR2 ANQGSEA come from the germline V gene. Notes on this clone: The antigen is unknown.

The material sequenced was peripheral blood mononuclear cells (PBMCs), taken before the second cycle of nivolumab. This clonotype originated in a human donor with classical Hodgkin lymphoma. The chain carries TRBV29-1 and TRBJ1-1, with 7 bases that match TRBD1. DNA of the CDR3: TGCAGCGTTAACAGGGGAACGGGCACTGAAGCTTTCTTT. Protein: CSVNRGTGTEAFF.